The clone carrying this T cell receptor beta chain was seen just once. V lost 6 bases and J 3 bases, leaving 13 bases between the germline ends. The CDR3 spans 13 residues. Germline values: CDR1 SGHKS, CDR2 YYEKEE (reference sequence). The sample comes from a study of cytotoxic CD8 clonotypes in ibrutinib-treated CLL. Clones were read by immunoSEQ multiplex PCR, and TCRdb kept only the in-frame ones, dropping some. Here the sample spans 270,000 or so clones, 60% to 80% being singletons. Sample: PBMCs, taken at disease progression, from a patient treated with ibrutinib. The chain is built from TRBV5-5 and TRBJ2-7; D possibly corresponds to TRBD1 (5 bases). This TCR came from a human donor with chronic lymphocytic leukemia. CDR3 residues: CASTSGQGYEQYF. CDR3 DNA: TGTGCCAGCACCTCCGGGCAGGGCTACGAGCAGTACTTC.